The rows below give T cell receptor beta chains drawn from one sample of a study of regulatory T cells in long-lasting Graves disease. MiXCR, run by TCRdb on the multiplex PCR reads, gives a single entry per CDR3 protein. Of roughly 520,000 distinct CDR3 sequences listed, around 12% are singletons. The sample was also linked to a second study, of T cells in Graves' hyperthyroidism and ophthalmopathy.

The sample here was peripheral blood mononuclear cells (PBMCs), taken at new diagnosis, from a patient treated with antithyroid drugs. The source is a woman under 40 with Graves disease. Both conserved end residues are part of each CDR3.

J gene: TRBJ1-4; V gene: TRBV18; CDR3 protein: CASSPRGEKLFF
J gene: TRBJ2-1; V gene: TRBV4-2; CDR3 protein: CASSHLGTSGYNEQFF
J gene: TRBJ2-7; V gene: TRBV10-3; CDR3 protein: CAISERRDFYEQYF
J gene: TRBJ2-2; V gene: TRBV29-1; CDR3 protein: CSVVLAGSNTGELFF
J gene: TRBJ2-1; V gene: TRBV24-1; CDR3 protein: CATSVGGEQFF
J gene: TRBJ2-1; V gene: TRBV27; CDR3 protein: CASSDRGLAGVEQFF
J gene: TRBJ1-5; V gene: TRBV28; CDR3 protein: CASSPTGQPQHF
J gene: TRBJ2-5; V gene: TRBV5-6; CDR3 protein: CASSLEQPGLETQYF
J gene: TRBJ2-1; V gene: TRBV6-1; CDR3 protein: CASSLHGNYNEQFF
J gene: TRBJ2-7; V gene: TRBV28; CDR3 protein: CASSLSGTGGYEQYF
J gene: TRBJ2-3; V gene: TRBV27; CDR3 protein: CASNSIAGASTDTQYF
J gene: TRBJ2-3; V gene: TRBV4-1; CDR3 protein: CASSQEPHADTQYF
J gene: TRBJ2-6; V gene: TRBV29-1; CDR3 protein: CSVDEGRSGANVLTF
J gene: TRBJ2-1; V gene: TRBV2; CDR3 protein: CASEEYNEQFF
J gene: TRBJ1-2; V gene: TRBV27; CDR3 protein: CASSRTPIYGYTF
J gene: TRBJ1-1; V gene: TRBV6-2/TRBV6-3; CDR3 protein: CASTVFGNTEAFF
J gene: TRBJ2-1; V gene: TRBV20-1; CDR3 protein: CSVGPSSYNEQFF
J gene: TRBJ2-7; V gene: TRBV19; CDR3 protein: CASSTLGTEQYF
J gene: TRBJ2-5; V gene: TRBV11-3; CDR3 protein: CASSRRTEETQYF
J gene: TRBJ1-6; V gene: TRBV4-2; CDR3 protein: CASSRSGTVNSPLHF
J gene: TRBJ1-2; V gene: TRBV11-2; CDR3 protein: CASSQDGYYGYTF
J gene: TRBJ2-6; V gene: TRBV4-1; CDR3 protein: CASSQRDSPSRTF
J gene: TRBJ1-1; V gene: TRBV20-1; CDR3 protein: CSATGTVNPHEAFF
J gene: TRBJ2-2; V gene: TRBV5-4; CDR3 protein: CASSPPYSHTGELFF
J gene: TRBJ1-5; V gene: TRBV28; CDR3 protein: CASSSTGWPSNQPQHF
J gene: NA; V gene: TRBV18; CDR3 protein: CASSPVNPQETQYF
J gene: TRBJ2-3; V gene: TRBV7-9; CDR3 protein: CASSYRTGSDTQYF
J gene: TRBJ2-5; V gene: TRBV29-1; CDR3 protein: CSVGKAGGGETQYF
J gene: TRBJ1-3; V gene: TRBV7-8; CDR3 protein: CASSLGAWTQSYSGNTIYF
J gene: TRBJ2-5; V gene: TRBV19; CDR3 protein: CASSPGTGYQETQYF
J gene: TRBJ2-1; V gene: TRBV6-1; CDR3 protein: CASRGPGGARSSYNEQFF
J gene: TRBJ2-7; V gene: TRBV2; CDR3 protein: CAGNGGSYEQYF
J gene: TRBJ2-2; V gene: TRBV3-1; CDR3 protein: CASSPQGKVGELFF
J gene: TRBJ1-6; V gene: TRBV9; CDR3 protein: CASSVDNLLGPLHF
J gene: TRBJ1-1; V gene: TRBV6-2/TRBV6-3; CDR3 protein: CASIPGQGAEAFF
J gene: TRBJ1-5; V gene: TRBV20-1; CDR3 protein: CSAGGIGTGDQPQHF
J gene: TRBJ2-4; V gene: TRBV2; CDR3 protein: CASSGLRGNIQYF
J gene: TRBJ1-5; V gene: TRBV29-1; CDR3 protein: CSVGGGGQPQHF
J gene: TRBJ2-7; V gene: TRBV12-3/TRBV12-4; CDR3 protein: CASSWAGGLREQYF
J gene: TRBJ1-2; V gene: TRBV7-2; CDR3 protein: CASSPKGLNYGYTF
J gene: TRBJ2-1; V gene: TRBV20-1; CDR3 protein: CSARPGSSYNEQFF
J gene: TRBJ2-1; V gene: TRBV6-1; CDR3 protein: CASRLKREGRNNEQFF
J gene: TRBJ1-2; V gene: TRBV30; CDR3 protein: CAWSTPGTAMFYGYTF
J gene: TRBJ2-3; V gene: TRBV11-1; CDR3 protein: CASSLARLGGGTDTQYF
J gene: TRBJ2-7; V gene: TRBV28; CDR3 protein: CASSFVGTRAYEQYF
J gene: TRBJ2-7; V gene: TRBV11-2; CDR3 protein: CASSWGLAGEGYEQYF
J gene: TRBJ1-2; V gene: TRBV11-2; CDR3 protein: CASSLAFRGFYGYTF
J gene: TRBJ1-6; V gene: TRBV28; CDR3 protein: CASRSGQLSGSLHF
J gene: TRBJ1-1; V gene: TRBV11-2; CDR3 protein: CASSLGAEAFF
J gene: TRBJ1-1; V gene: TRBV29-1; CDR3 protein: CSGADSEAFF
J gene: TRBJ1-4; V gene: TRBV2; CDR3 protein: CASIQLGEKLFF
J gene: TRBJ1-5; V gene: TRBV18; CDR3 protein: CASSPEGGALRNQPQHF
J gene: TRBJ2-1; V gene: TRBV11-3; CDR3 protein: CASSLESPPLGNEQFF
J gene: TRBJ2-7; V gene: TRBV13; CDR3 protein: CASSLGGIYEQYF